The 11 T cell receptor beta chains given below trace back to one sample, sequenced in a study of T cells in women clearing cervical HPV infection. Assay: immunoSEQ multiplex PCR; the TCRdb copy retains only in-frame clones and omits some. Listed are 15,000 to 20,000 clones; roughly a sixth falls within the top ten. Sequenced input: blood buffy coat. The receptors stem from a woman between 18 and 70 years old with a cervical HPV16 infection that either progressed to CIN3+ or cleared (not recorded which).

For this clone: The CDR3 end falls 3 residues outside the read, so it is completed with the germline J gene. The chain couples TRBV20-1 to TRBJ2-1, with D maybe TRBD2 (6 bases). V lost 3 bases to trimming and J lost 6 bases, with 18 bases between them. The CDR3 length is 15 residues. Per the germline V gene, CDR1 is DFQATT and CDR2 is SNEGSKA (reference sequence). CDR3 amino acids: CSARDSWRGLNEQFF. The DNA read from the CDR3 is TGCAGTGCTAGGGACTCCTGGCGGGGACTCAATGAG.

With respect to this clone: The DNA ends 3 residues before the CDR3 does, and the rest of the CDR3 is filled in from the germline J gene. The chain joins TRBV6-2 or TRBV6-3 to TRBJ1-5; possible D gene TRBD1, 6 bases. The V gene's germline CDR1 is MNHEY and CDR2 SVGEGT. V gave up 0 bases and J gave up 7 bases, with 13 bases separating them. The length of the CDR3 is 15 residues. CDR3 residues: CASSYSRGVGQPQHF. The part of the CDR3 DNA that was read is TGTGCCAGCAGTTACTCCAGGGGTGTAGGGCAGCCC.

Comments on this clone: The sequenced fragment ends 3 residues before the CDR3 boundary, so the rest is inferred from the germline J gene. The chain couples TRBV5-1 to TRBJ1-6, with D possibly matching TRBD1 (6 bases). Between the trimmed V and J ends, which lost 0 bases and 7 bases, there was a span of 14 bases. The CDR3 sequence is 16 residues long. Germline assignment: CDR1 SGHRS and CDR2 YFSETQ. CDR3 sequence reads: CASSLESRGGNSPLHF. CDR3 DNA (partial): TGCGCCAGCAGCTTGGAGAGTAGGGGGGGCAATTCACCC.

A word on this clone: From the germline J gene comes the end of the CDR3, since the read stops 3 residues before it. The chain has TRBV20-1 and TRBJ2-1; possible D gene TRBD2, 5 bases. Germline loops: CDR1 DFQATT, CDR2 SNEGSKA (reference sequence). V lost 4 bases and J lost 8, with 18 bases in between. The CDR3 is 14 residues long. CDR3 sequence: CSATADSSIYEQFF. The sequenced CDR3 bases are TGCAGTGCTACCGCGGACTCTTCCATCTATGAG.

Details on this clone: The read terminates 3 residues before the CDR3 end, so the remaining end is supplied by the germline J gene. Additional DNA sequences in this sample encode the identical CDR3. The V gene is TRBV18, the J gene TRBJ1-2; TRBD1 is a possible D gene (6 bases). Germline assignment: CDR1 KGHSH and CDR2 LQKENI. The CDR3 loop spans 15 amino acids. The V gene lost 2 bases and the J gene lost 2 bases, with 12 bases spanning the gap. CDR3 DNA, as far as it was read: TGTGCCAGCTCACCAGACAGGACAAGCAACTATGGC. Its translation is CASSPDRTSNYG. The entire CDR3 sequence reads CASSPDRTSNYGYTF.

The CDR3 here is CASSPAGGSGANVLTF. Incomplete CDR3 DNA: TGTGCCAGCTCACCCGCAGGGGGCTCTGGGGCCAACGTC. This chain joins TRBV18 and TRBJ2-6, with TRBD1 matching 7 bases. The read terminates 3 residues ahead of where the CDR3 ends, so the germline J gene completes it. The CDR3 runs to 16 residues. Trimming at V came to 3 bases and at J to 0 bases, leaving 2 bases not matched to a gene. Per germline, CDR1 KGHSH and CDR2 LQKENI. Full variable domain (outside the CDR3, taken from reference TRBV18 and TRBJ2-6): NAGVMQNPRHLVRRRGQEARLRCSPMKGHSHVYWYRQLPEEGLKFMVYLQKENIIDESGMPKERFSAEFPKEGPSILRIQQVVRGDSAAYFCASSPAGGSGANVLTFGAGSRLTVL.

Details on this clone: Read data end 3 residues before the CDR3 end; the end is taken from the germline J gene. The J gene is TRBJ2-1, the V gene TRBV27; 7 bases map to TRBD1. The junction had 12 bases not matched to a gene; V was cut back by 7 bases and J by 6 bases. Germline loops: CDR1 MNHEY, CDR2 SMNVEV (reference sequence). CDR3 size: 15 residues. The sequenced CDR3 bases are TGTGCCAGCAAGACCCCGACAGGGCCCTCCAATGAG. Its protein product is CASKTPTGPSNE. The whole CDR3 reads CASKTPTGPSNEQFF.

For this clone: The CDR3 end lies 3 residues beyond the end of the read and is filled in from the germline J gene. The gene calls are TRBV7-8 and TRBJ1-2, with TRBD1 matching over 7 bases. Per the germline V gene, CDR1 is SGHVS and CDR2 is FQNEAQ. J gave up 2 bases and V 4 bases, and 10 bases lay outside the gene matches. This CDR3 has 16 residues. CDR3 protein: CASSSGGKGQNYGYTF. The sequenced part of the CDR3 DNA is TGTGCCAGCAGCTCTGGTGGAAAGGGACAGAACTATGGC.

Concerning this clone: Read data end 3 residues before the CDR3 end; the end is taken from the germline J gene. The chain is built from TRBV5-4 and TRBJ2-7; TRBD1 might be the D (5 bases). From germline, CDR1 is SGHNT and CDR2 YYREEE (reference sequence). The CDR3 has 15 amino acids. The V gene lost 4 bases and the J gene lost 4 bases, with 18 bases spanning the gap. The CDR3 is CASSVQRGPLYEQYF. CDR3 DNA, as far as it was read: TGTGCCAGCAGCGTACAAAGGGGCCCTTTATACGAG.

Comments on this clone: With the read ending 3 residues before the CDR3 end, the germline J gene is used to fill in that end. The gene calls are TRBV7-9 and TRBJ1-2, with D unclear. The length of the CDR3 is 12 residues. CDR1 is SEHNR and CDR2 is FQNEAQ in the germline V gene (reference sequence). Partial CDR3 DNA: TGTGCCAGCAGCTTCGGCGACTCCGAC. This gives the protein CASSFGDSD. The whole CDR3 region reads CASSFGDSDYTF.

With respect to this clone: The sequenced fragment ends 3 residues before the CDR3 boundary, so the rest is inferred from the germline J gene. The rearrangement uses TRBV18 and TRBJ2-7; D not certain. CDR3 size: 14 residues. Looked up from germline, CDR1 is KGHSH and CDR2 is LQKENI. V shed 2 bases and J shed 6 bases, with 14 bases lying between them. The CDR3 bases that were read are TGTGCCAGCTCACCAGATGCAGAGAACAGCGAG. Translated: CASSPDAENSE. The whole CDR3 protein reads CASSPDAENSEQYF.